This record looks at one TCR beta chain sequence and its context. Its antigen is undetermined. Sequencing was performed with immunoSEQ multiplex PCR; in TCRdb, only in-frame clones are kept and a portion is missing. The sample table includes 150,000 or so clones. The data derive from a study of T cell responses to AZD1222 COVID-19 vaccine. Study-wide points: Two doses of AZD1222 preceded a rise in Spike-specific TCR breadth and depth. Females outnumbered males among donors, who were mostly white British; clonal diversity was possibly underestimated. In the spike-specific TCR repertoire, nearly half reportedly target unmutated variant regions.

The sequence was obtained from an adult in good health. The material sequenced was peripheral blood.

The CDR3 sequence: CASRSPYGTGAALSGYTF. In DNA, the CDR3 is TGTGCCAGCAGATCCCCCTACGGGACAGGGGCTGCTTTGAGCGGCTACACCTTC. The V call is TRBV27, the J call TRBJ1-2; 10 nucleotides line up with TRBD1. The CDR3 has 18 residues. The V and J ends lost 6 bases and 8 bases, in that order; junction bases with no gene match: 21. Looked up from germline, CDR1 is MNHEY and CDR2 is SMNVEV (reference sequence).